This T cell receptor beta chain was recorded in a study of blood T cell repertoires in COVID-19. This clone was seen just once. TCRdb keeps only in-frame clones here, not all; method: immunoSEQ multiplex PCR. In the table there are hundreds of thousands of clones, 75% to 90% of which are singletons. The ends lost 5 bases at V and 7 bases at J; junction bases unmatched: 8. This CDR3 is built from 15 residues. Germline-derived CDR1 and CDR2 are MDHEN and SYDVKM. The TCR originated in a woman younger than 35 who had recovered from COVID-19. The chain employs TRBV28 and TRBJ1-6; 7 positions match TRBD1. Sequencing was done on a sample of PBMCs or T cells enriched from blood (not recorded which). CDR3 sequence: CASSDETGLNSPLHF. CDR3 DNA: TGTGCCAGCAGTGATGAGACAGGGTTAAATTCACCCCTCCACTTT.